This T cell receptor (beta chain) emerged from a study of quantifying T cell responses using KT2 cells. Turning to the study itself: RNA was reverse transcribed with TCR alpha and beta constant-region primers. A predetermined fluorescence threshold ended the second PCR, run as a qPCR.

This clonotype was counted at least ten times. A single-stranded UMI oligo with SP2 sequence was ligated to cDNA 3' ends. The first PCR ran three to four cycles with an equimolar RC1.1 and RC1.2 beta primer mix. MiXCR, run by TCRdb on the UMI-ligation and nested PCR reads, gives a single entry per CDR3 protein. The sample holds 45,000 to 65,000 distinct CDR3 sequences, roughly 12% seen once. Unfractionated PBMC were spiked with known numbers of KT2 clone cells. A range of KT2-to-PBMC ratios was made using fixed PBMC numbers. The germline gives CDR1 MDHEN, CDR2 SYDVKM. V trimming: 6 bases; J trimming: 1 base; junction bases outside the gene matches: 6. The CDR3 contains 15 residues.

Sequenced material: PBMCs spiked with cells of the T cell clone KT2. The sequence came from a human donor. The V and J genes are TRBV28 and TRBJ2-7, with TRBD2 matching 10 bases. The CDR3 is CASRSSGGGSYEQYF. The CDR3 DNA sequence: TGTGCCAGCAGGTCTAGCGGGGGAGGTTCCTACGAGCAGTACTTC.